This entry is about one TCR beta chain. Genomic DNA per cell subset filled all wells of several immunoSEQ plates. Generated by immunoSEQ multiplex PCR, the TCRdb table keeps only in-frame clones and is missing some. The sample records over 1.4 million clones, around 97% being singletons. All donors qualified as healthy HIV-negative adults and had experienced no recent acute infections or vaccinations. Every contributor of samples was a Caucasian grown-up residing in Nashville, Tennessee. Germline V gene sequence: CDR1 MNHEY, CDR2 SMNVEV (reference sequence). V lost 3 bases and J lost 2, with 17 bases in between. The CDR3 totals 16 residues. The entry originates in a study of shared clonotypes between healthy human individuals. Whole-study context: A donor's plate count was three for CD4 naive and three for CD4 memory; CD8 naive had two and CD8 memory one.

This clonotype originated in a man aged 25 to 40 in good health. The sequenced sample consisted of naive CD4+ T cells sorted from blood. Subset here: CD45RA+ positively selected. The V and J genes are TRBV27 and TRBJ2-7; perhaps TRBD2 as D (7 bases). In nucleotides, the CDR3 is TGTGCCAGCAGTTTTTTGGGGGGGCGGACCCCCTACGAGCAGTACTTC. Amino acid sequence: CASSFLGGRTPYEQYF.